A single sample gave rise to the 11 T cell receptor beta chains below, sequenced in a study of early T cells in non-severe SARS-CoV-2 infection. Each CDR3 protein gets one entry after TCRdb re-called the 5' RACE reads with MiXCR. The table has more than 60,000 distinct CDR3 sequences, around 12% seen once. The source material was whole blood, sampled at baseline. These receptors were obtained from an adult who was a healthcare worker with PCR-confirmed SARS-CoV-2 infection or an uninfected control (not recorded which).

This clonotype has a count of ten or more. The V call is TRBV5-1, the J call TRBJ2-4; 8 bases align to TRBD2. V shed 4 bases, J shed 0 bases, and the junction held 18 bases outside the gene matches. This CDR3 is 20 amino acids long. CDR1 is SGHRS, CDR2 YFSETQ, per germline. The CDR3 nucleotides read TGCGCCAGCAGCCCCCGGGGATACAGCGGGGGCCCCCTAGCCAAAAACATTCAGTACTTC. Residues: CASSPRGYSGGPLAKNIQYF.

The chain links TRBV7-2 to TRBJ2-3; 8 bases are shared with TRBD2. After removal of 5 bases from V and 1 base from J, the junction contained 2 bases not matched to a gene. CDR1 is SGHTA and CDR2 is FQGNSA in the germline V gene. CDR3 length: 14 residues. The CDR3: CASSQTSGTDTQYF. Here the CDR3 DNA reads TGTGCCAGCAGCCAGACTAGCGGCACAGATACGCAGTATTTT. Variable domain in full (rest from reference TRBV7-2 and TRBJ2-3): GAGVSQSPSNKVTEKGKDVELRCDPISGHTALYWYRQSLGQGLEFLIYFQGNSAPDKSGLPSDRFSAERTGGSVSTLTIQRTQQEDSAVYLCASSQTSGTDTQYFGPGTRLTVL.

CDR3 residues: CASSPTPTGQGIQYF. CDR3 in DNA: TGTGCCAGCAGTCCCACCCCCACAGGACAAGGCATTCAGTACTTC. The chain is built from TRBV12-3 or TRBV12-4 and TRBJ2-4, with D perhaps matching TRBD1 (5 bases). V was clipped by 5 bases and J by 9 bases, with 20 bases between them. The length of the CDR3 is 15 residues.

J is TRBJ1-1 and V is TRBV20-1; TRBD1 aligns across 8 bases. CDR1 is DFQATT, CDR2 SNEGSKA, per germline (reference sequence). Trimming cost V 1 base and J 3 bases; bases outside gene matches: 10. CDR3 length: 16 amino acids. CDR3 amino acids: CSARVEQGVRDTEAFF. DNA for the CDR3: TGCAGTGCTAGAGTCGAACAGGGGGTGAGGGACACTGAAGCTTTCTTT.

This clonotype has more than one count but fewer than ten. V and J are TRBV10-1 and TRBJ2-2; 8 bases map to TRBD1. Germline V gives CDR1 WNHNN, CDR2 SYGVQD (reference sequence). The CDR3 contains 14 residues. After removal of 6 bases from V and 5 bases from J, the junction contained 5 bases not matched to a gene. Here the CDR3 DNA reads TGCGCCAGCAGCACTAGACAGGGGACCGGGGAGCTGTTTTTT. Amino acid sequence: CASSTRQGTGELFF.

There are a few counts of this clonotype. The V gene is TRBV6-8, the J gene TRBJ2-5, with TRBD2 matching over 7 bases. V lost 5 bases and J lost 5; bases outside the gene matches: 11. The germline gives CDR1 MNHGY, CDR2 SAAAGT. CDR3 length equals 15 residues. Here the CDR3 DNA reads TGTGCCAGCAGTACACGTCGACTAGCCTGGGAGACCCAGTACTTC. Encoded protein: CASSTRRLAWETQYF.

This clonotype occurred once. This chain connects TRBV7-9 to TRBJ1-1; 9 bases line up with TRBD1. V shed 3 bases, J shed 1 base, and the junction held 3 bases outside the gene matches. The CDR3 extends over 15 amino acids. Germline V lookup: CDR1 SEHNR, CDR2 FQNEAQ (reference sequence). The CDR3 DNA sequence: TGTGCCAGCAGCTTGGGACAGGGATCGAACACTGAAGCTTTCTTT. Protein: CASSLGQGSNTEAFF.

This sequence joins TRBV7-2 and TRBJ2-3, with D perhaps matching TRBD1 or TRBD2 (5 bases each). The CDR3 covers 15 residues. Trimming stripped 2 bases from V and 4 bases from J, with 13 bases between. Germline V gene data show CDR1 as SGHTA and CDR2 as FQGNSA. CDR3 amino acids: CASSLSGLNSDTQYF. The CDR3 coding sequence is TGTGCCAGCAGCTTATCGGGGCTAAACTCAGATACGCAGTATTTT.

In its sample, this clonotype was seen a few times. The V and J genes are TRBV11-2 and TRBJ2-3; D is possibly TRBD1 (5 bases). V lost 5 bases to trimming and J lost 3 bases, with 27 bases between them. Germline assignment: CDR1 SGHAT and CDR2 FQNNGV. The CDR3 has 19 amino acids. The DNA for the CDR3 is TGTGCCAGCAGCCCGGCCCCCTCGCCAGGGCAGATCAGGACAGATACGCAGTATTTT. Translated, it gives CASSPAPSPGQIRTDTQYF.

A few counts support this clonotype. The chain has TRBV7-2 and TRBJ2-5; either TRBD1 or TRBD2 may supply D (5 bases each). Germline-derived CDR1 and CDR2 are SGHTA and FQGNSA. The CDR3 extends over 14 amino acids. Trimming cost V 3 bases and J 1 base, with 9 bases left between them. CDR3 DNA: TGTGCCAGCAGCTTTTCCGGGACCCAAGAGACCCAGTACTTC. It yields the protein CASSFSGTQETQYF.

The chain recombines TRBV7-2 with TRBJ1-3; D remains unclear. Germline CDR1 is SGHTA and CDR2 is FQGNSA. This CDR3 region has 15 residues. Trimming cost V 7 bases and J 0 bases, with 13 bases left between them. The CDR3 DNA sequence: TGTGCCAGCAAACGGGAATTCACCTCTGGAAACACCATATATTTT. Its protein product is CASKREFTSGNTIYF.